This T cell receptor (beta chain) comes out of a study of blood T cells in healthy people across ages. Study-level findings and limits: Samples with more naive T cells showed higher observed beta diversity.

The donors, all healthy, were Caucasians living in Russia, aged about 6 to 90. CDR3 length: 15 amino acids. Between the trimmed V and J ends, which lost 7 bases and 9 bases, there was a span of 22 bases. The germline gives CDR1 SEHNR, CDR2 FQNEAQ (reference sequence). With a J-beta primer mix and a sample-barcoded 5' primer, a second PCR ran about 6 to 11 cycles. A template-switch adaptor that had 12 random nucleotides put a tag on each cDNA molecule. TCRdb processed the 5' RACE reads anew with MiXCR; each CDR3 protein has one entry. In the table there are around 1,700,000 distinct CDR3 sequences, roughly 27% of which are singletons. This clonotype appeared a few times. What it recognizes is unknown.

The sample comprised blood. V is TRBV7-9 and J is TRBJ2-1; D may be TRBD1 or TRBD2 (6 bases each). The sequence came from a woman aged 30 to 39 in good health. The CDR3 nucleotides are TGTGCCAGCACCTTGCCAGGGAGGCCACAGGGTGAGCAGTTCTTC. This translates into CASTLPGRPQGEQFF. Drawing the rest from reference TRBV7-9 and TRBJ2-1, the complete variable domain is DTGVSQNPRHKITKRGQNVTFRCDPISEHNRLYWYRQTLGQGPEFLTYFQNEAQLEKSRLLSDRFSAERPKGSFSTLEIQRTEQGDSAMYLCASTLPGRPQGEQFFGPGTRLTVL.